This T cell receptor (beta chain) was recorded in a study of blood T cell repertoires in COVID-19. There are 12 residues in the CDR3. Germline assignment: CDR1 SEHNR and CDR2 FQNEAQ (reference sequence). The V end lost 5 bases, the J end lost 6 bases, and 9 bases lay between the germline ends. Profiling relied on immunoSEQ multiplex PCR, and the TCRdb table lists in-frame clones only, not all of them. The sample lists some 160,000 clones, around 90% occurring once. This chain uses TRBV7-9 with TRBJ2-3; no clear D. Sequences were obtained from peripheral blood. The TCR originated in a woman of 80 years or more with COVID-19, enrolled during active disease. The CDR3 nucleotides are TGTGCCAGCAGCCGAAGTCAGGATACGCAGTATTTT. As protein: CASSRSQDTQYF. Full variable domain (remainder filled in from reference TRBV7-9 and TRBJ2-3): DTGVSQNPRHKITKRGQNVTFRCDPISEHNRLYWYRQTLGQGPEFLTYFQNEAQLEKSRLLSDRFSAERPKGSFSTLEIQRTEQGDSAMYLCASSRSQDTQYFGPGTRLTVL.